What follows describes a single T cell receptor (beta chain). No antigen is known for it. No clone much larger than this one lies a single base away; base qualities are absent. The data were obtained in a study of technical replicates of blood from a few donors (TCRdb year 2017). The CDR3 goes from the cysteine to the phenylalanine over 13 residues. Just the 39-base CDR3 DNA is kept, in frame starting at base 1. For CDR1 and CDR2, the germline V gene (reference sequence) lists SEHNR and FQNEAQ. Clipping removes 7 bases from V and 15 bases from J, with 8 as the unmatched junction base count. Library generation was performed with the immunoSEQ multiplex PCR assay. TCRdb stores this immuneACCESS table with in-frame sequences only. Part of the clones is absent; in the studies checked, under half of the shortfall reflects unresolved V genes, and no reason is known for the rest. This sample gives under 85,000 clones in total; almost 98% of them show up just once. The top ten constitute 0.2% to 0.25% of the sample.

Sequenced material: T cells isolated from PBMCs. The rearrangement combines TRBV7-9 with TRBJ2-1; TRBD2 matches 14 bases in the middle. The receptor was isolated from a human donor in good health. The nucleotides read TGTGCCAGCACAACGACTAGCGGGGGGGCTCCGTTCTTC. This sequence encodes CASTTTSGGAPFF.